This T cell receptor (beta chain) originates from a study of cytomegalovirus exposure and HLA in healthy donors (dated by TCRdb to 2017 to 2019). About the study as a whole: According to an earlier analysis of 587 of the donors, some 180 million T cells yielded 90 million to 130 million unique TCR beta sequences and more than 250 Gb of sequence data. To predict cytomegalovirus infection status, the study brought together high-throughput TCR immunosequencing, statistical association of individual TCRs with disease status, and machine learning. The number of typed donors differed by locus: roughly 620-640 for A, B, C, DRB1 and DQB1; 500 to 550 for DQA1; 600 to 610 for DPA1; and approximately 450 for DPB1. The T cell repertoires of around 670 subjects were profiled by immunosequencing and related to cytomegalovirus serostatus. Approximately 310 gigabases of sequencing data and tens of millions of unique TCR sequences were included in an early release covering about 620 HLA-typed donors. Rather than drawing on any new phenotypic data, the later analysis identified candidate immune exposures from TCR beta sequences and the way those sequences occurred across donors. Genome-wide SNP genotypes for about 65% of the roughly 700 donors were used in a later genetic analysis, which treated that subset as a discovery cohort. The genetic ancestry cluster associated with self-reported Caucasian donors included roughly 84% of the approximately 410 genotyped donors. Both class I and class II loci were covered by HLA typing, at four-digit resolution. Because of strong linkage in the cohort, roughly five DR-DQ haplotypes were treated as single units for association and clustering. Among some 410 genotyped donors of the cohort, an average of around 250,000 unique TCR beta nucleotide sequences was sequenced per donor, of which about 18% were non-productive. Along with the roughly 610-subject first cohort, a separate validation cohort of over a hundred different subjects was used. To study patterns of TCR occurrence, a later analysis re-analyzed previously published TCR beta repertoires from 700 or so donors and added high-resolution HLA genotyping. Donor age, sex, ethnicity and CMV serostatus were compiled alongside the repertoire data. An earlier analysis of around 580 of the donors used high-throughput TCR beta sequencing to judge whether each TCR beta V gene segment behaved as functional or pseudogenic. The study aimed to test whether signatures of past pathogen exposure could be identified by cataloging public T cell receptors. All discovery cohort repertoires had been generated using a single sequencing platform.

The study at large found these results: A further reported finding was that TCR beta sequences accurately predicted the HLA-A and HLA-B alleles for most subjects in the first cohort. Across donors, most TCR sequences were observed very rarely, whereas some public TCRs were present in many individuals. In vitro tests confirmed that a few of the cytomegalovirus-associated TCR beta chains recognize cytomegalovirus antigens. Immune exposure information for the cohort was limited to CMV serostatus. Sequencing depth was assumed to be roughly uniform across donors in the presence/absence analyses, though that assumption may not hold. A later analysis reported that several top co-occurrence clusters appeared linked to parvovirus B19, influenza, CMV and Epstein-Barr virus. In a later genetic analysis, fewer N-insertions in productive TCRs were reported among donors in an Asian-associated ancestry cluster than the approximately 710-donor mean. Because counts were too low, roughly 16 rarely observed V segments, including chromosome 9 orphons, were excluded from the earlier analysis of about 500 of the donors. The classifier was reported to diagnose cytomegalovirus status with high specificity and sensitivity in both the original and validation cohorts. In a later analysis, the rate of TCR association differed among HLA loci, with DRB1 alleles having the most associated TCRs and HLA-C alleles having the fewest. The authors suggested that the approach could potentially be generalized to other disease states and immunological phenotypes. The sequencing pipeline was judged likely to have produced a cluster of highly shared sequence variants as a technical artifact. In a later analysis, most CMV-associated TCR beta chains were found to appear HLA-restricted, with HLA associations seemingly driven largely by CMV exposure. Some IMGT-functional V segments, including TRBV6-2 and TRBV6-3, could not be distinguished by the 87-base-pair reads and were therefore excluded. An earlier analysis of several hundred of the donors showed that most TCR beta V segments appeared in productive rearrangements either about 87% or about 30% of the time, which broadly matched IMGT annotations. An association between a missense DCLRE1C variant and V-gene and J-gene trimming of TCR beta chains was found in a later genetic analysis and replicated in an independent cohort. Specific HLA alleles were associated with over 15,000 TCR beta sequences at a false discovery rate of 0.05 in a later analysis. Because HLA typing was unavailable for some donors at each locus, only the typed subset was used in association tests. A total of about 180 TCR beta chains were listed by the study as associated with cytomegalovirus. In a later analysis, HLA-associated TCR beta chains were found to be more clonally expanded and to have lower generation probabilities than equally common non-associated chains. Assigning TCR associations to individual alleles was difficult when HLA alleles, especially DR and DQ, strongly co-occurred. In this cohort, only TCR beta chains were sequenced, and detectable features were limited by the absence of alpha or paired-chain data. Linkage disequilibrium might explain the correlated functional status among segregating V segments, but an unknown experimental factor could not be ruled out.

V loses 4 bases of germline sequence and J loses 0 bases, and the interval between the two ends is 23 bases. The germline V gene specifies LGHNA as CDR1 and YNFKEQ as CDR2. The CDR3 numbers 19 residues from cysteine through phenylalanine. The CDR3 DNA has 57 bases and is translated from base 1. On this clone itself: Its antigen specificity is not known. No much larger clone exists at a distance of one base, and base qualities are not known.

The cohort was made up of roughly 670 healthy bone marrow donors. At the time of sampling, all cohort members were nominally healthy, though unrecorded immune exposures were likely present. The donor was CMV seropositive and belonged to the group of a few hundred seropositive cohort members. Every donor gave a peripheral blood sample, and the peripheral blood mononuclear cells from that sample were used for TCR beta sequencing. Genomic DNA was extracted from the blood cell samples with the Qiagen DNeasy Blood Extraction Kit. The library was produced with the immunoSEQ multiplex PCR assay. The multiplex PCR relied on a mix of 60 forward primers for TCR Vbeta segments and 13 reverse primers for TCR Jbeta segments. Amplification of the CDR3 region of rearranged TCR beta genes was performed with a multiplex PCR assay on genomic DNA. Amplified TCR beta libraries were sequenced as 87-base-pair reads on the Illumina HiSeq System. The original methods were these. Across the 500 to 700 repertoires, a later analysis counted approximately 83 million unique TCR beta chains, some 11 million of which were shared by at least two donors. A nearest-neighbor algorithm error-corrected the raw reads and collapsed the reads into unique sequences, merging closely related sequences to remove PCR and sequencing errors. Alignment of CDR3 sequences to IMGT reference sequences was used to assign V, D and J gene segments. Each retained sequence needed at least a six-nucleotide match to both a V gene segment and a J gene segment. Rearrangements were called productive when the CDR3 lacked stop codons and stayed in frame with V and J; all others were non-productive. CDR3 was defined by IMGT convention, running from the second conserved V-encoded cysteine to the conserved J-encoded phenylalanine. The earlier analysis of 587 of the donors excluded sequences that lacked an unambiguous match to a single V gene segment. In an earlier analysis of roughly 600 of the donors, a V segment was called functional when productive rearrangements were above 56.7%, and segregating when the standard deviation between donors exceeded 5%. A statistical classification framework was built to diagnose cytomegalovirus status from the catalog of TCR beta chain sequences. A later analysis assigned V and J genes by comparing TCR nucleotide sequences with IMGT/GENE-DB human TR gene sequences. A later analysis assigned CDR3 sequences and most-parsimonious VDJ recombination scenarios with the TCRdist pipeline. A later analysis defined each TCR beta chain by its CDR3 amino acid sequence plus V-gene family, and excluded reads lacking a unique V-gene family. To address suspected cross-contamination and a sequencing artifact, a later analysis removed roughly 580 highly shared, low-generation-probability nucleotide sequences. In a later analysis, a clonal expansion index was calculated for each public chain from normalized within-repertoire ranks of inferred template counts. A later analysis computed generation probabilities with a VDJ recombination model fitted to out-of-frame rearrangements, and checked the results against IGoR. A later analysis scored TCR-TCR, TCR-HLA and TCR-CMV co-occurrence with hypergeometric tests, applying a repertoire-size bias correction to TCR pairs. False discovery rates were estimated in a later analysis by permuting HLA or CMV assignments 20 times. A later analysis grouped co-occurring TCRs with DBSCAN, adding TCRdist sequence similarity when clustering within HLA-allele-positive subsets. For co-occurrence clustering, repertoires with fewer than 30,000 or more than 120,000 public chains were excluded, along with about five repertoires with anomalous nucleotide sharing. What TCRdb holds here is the immuneACCESS table cut down to in-frame rearrangements. Part of the clones is not present; checked against another copy, under half of the missing clones reflect an unresolved V gene, and the others are unexplained. The DNA was the basis for D and trimming; V, J and clone size are from that table. The sample table shows over 90,000 clones, and 75% to 85% are seen once. The ten most abundant clones make up about a tenth of the sample.

The sequence came from a young woman in good health and CMV-seropositive. The sequence joins TRBV4-2 to TRBJ2-3, with TRBD2 perhaps the D gene, on 6 matching bases. Sequenced: PBMCs. The CDR3 amino acid sequence is: CASSRLNLLGDSSTDTQYF. The DNA is TGTGCCAGCAGCCGCCTAAATTTGCTAGGGGACTCTAGCACAGATACGCAGTATTTT.